The entry below describes one T cell receptor beta chain. These data come from a study of blood T cell repertoires in COVID-19. The CDR3 covers 16 residues. Germline V gene sequence: CDR1 MDHEN, CDR2 SYDVKM. V lost 8 bases and J 1 base, leaving 21 bases between the germline ends. In the original workflow: Quantification of nucleated cells was approximated via reference gene primer amplification. Sequencing used immunoSEQ multiplex PCR; TCRdb keeps in-frame clones, though not all of them. D and trimming come from the DNA, and the V and J calls and clone size come from that table. The table lists 150,000 to 200,000 clones, less than 90% of them singletons.

The chain joins TRBV28 to TRBJ2-7, with D maybe TRBD2 (6 bases). This receptor was taken from a woman in her seventies with COVID-19, enrolled during active disease. The specimen was peripheral blood. The CDR3 coding sequence is TGTGCCAGCGAGGCCTGGCGGGACGCCGGTTCCTACGAGCAGTACTTC. Protein product: CASEAWRDAGSYEQYF.